This T cell receptor (beta chain) derives from a study of control samples from healthy donors and cancer patients. The CDR3 sequence is 13 residues long. CDR1 and CDR2 from the germline V gene are MDHEN and SYDVKM. Trimming took off 6 bases at V and 0 bases at J, with 9 bases between the two ends. The sample holds one count of this clone. Here immunoSEQ multiplex PCR was the method, and the copy in TCRdb shows in-frame clones only, minus some. The sample carries thousands of clones, over 60% recorded once. This TCR was recovered from a male donor with melanoma. Source material: formalin-fixed, paraffin-embedded tissue. The gene calls are TRBV28 and TRBJ2-7; D uncertain. CDR3 in DNA: TGTGCCAGCAGCCTCAGAAGCTCCTACGAGCAGTACTTC. Encoded protein: CASSLRSSYEQYF.